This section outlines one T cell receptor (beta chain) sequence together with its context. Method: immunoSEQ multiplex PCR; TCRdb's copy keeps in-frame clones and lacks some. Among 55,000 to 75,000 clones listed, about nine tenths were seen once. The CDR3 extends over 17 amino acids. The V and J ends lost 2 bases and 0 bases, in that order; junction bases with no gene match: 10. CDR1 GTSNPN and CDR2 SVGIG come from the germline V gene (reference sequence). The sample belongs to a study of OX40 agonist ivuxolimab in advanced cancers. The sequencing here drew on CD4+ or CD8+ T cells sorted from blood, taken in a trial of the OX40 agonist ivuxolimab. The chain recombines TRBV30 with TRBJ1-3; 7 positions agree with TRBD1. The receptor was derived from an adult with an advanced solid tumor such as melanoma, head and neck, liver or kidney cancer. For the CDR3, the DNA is TGTGCCTGGAGTAATGGACAGGTGACCTTCTCTGGAAACACCATATATTTT. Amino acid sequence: CAWSNGQVTFSGNTIYF.